This passage covers 7 T cell receptor beta chains from one sample sequenced in a study of neurological immune-mediated disorders. Using its own MiXCR run on the 5' RACE reads, TCRdb lists one record per CDR3 protein. The sample has approximately 37,000 distinct CDR3 sequences, 11% to 15% seen once. Sequencing was performed on PBMCs. These TCRs come from a woman between 45 and 65 years old with HTLV-1-associated myelopathy (HAM/TSP).

Ten or more counts support this clonotype. One junction end does not reproduce the germline sequence, and a read error may be involved. The genes are TRBV20-1 and TRBJ2-3; TRBD2 agrees at 10 bases. CDR3 size: 16 residues. Germline CDR1 and CDR2: DFQATT and SNEGSKA (reference sequence). The chain's CDR3 is CSAGETSGASTDTQYF. The CDR3, as DNA: TGCAGTGCTGGAGAAACTAGCGGGGCTAGCACAGATACGCAGTATTTT.

The rearrangement uses TRBV2 and TRBJ1-1; D gene uncertain. Trimming pared 8 bases from V and 0 bases from J, leaving 13 bases between. The germline V gene encodes CDR1 SNHLY and CDR2 FYNNEI. This CDR3 spans 14 amino acids. DNA for the CDR3: TGTGCCAGCTGCCCTCAGGTTCTGAACACTGAAGCTTTCTTT. It encodes CASCPQVLNTEAFF. Drawing the rest from reference TRBV2 and TRBJ1-1, the complete variable domain is EPEVTQTPSHQVTQMGQEVILRCVPISNHLYFYWYRQILGQKVEFLVSFYNNEISEKSEIFDDQFSVERPDGSNFTLKIRSTKLEDSAMYFCASCPQVLNTEAFFGQGTRLTVV.

The sample holds many counts of this clonotype. The V gene is TRBV20-1, the J gene TRBJ1-1; D may be TRBD1 (5 bases). V lost 6 bases and J 4 bases, leaving 15 bases between the germline ends. The CDR3 is 13 residues long. Germline-derived CDR1 and CDR2 are DFQATT and SNEGSKA (reference sequence). The CDR3: CSARPGPGTEAFF. CDR3 DNA: TGCAGTGCCCGCCCAGGGCCCGGCACTGAAGCTTTCTTT.

V gene TRBV24-1 combines with J gene TRBJ2-1; TRBD1 might be the D (6 bases). The V end lost 5 bases, the J end lost 2 bases, and 12 bases lay between the germline ends. Germline CDR1 KGHDR, CDR2 SFDVKD. This CDR3 spans 15 amino acids. This CDR3 reads CATSAQTGAYNEQFF. DNA of the CDR3: TGTGCCACCAGTGCTCAGACAGGAGCCTACAATGAGCAGTTCTTC.

The chain recombines TRBV10-3 with TRBJ2-1; 8 nucleotides match TRBD2. Germline CDR1 reads ENHRY; CDR2 reads SYGVKD. The CDR3 covers 21 residues. Trimming removed 0 bases from V and 1 base from J; junction bases left unmatched: 17. CDR3 loop: CAISESKVEAGAVRSYNEQFF. Here the CDR3 DNA reads TGTGCCATCAGTGAGTCGAAAGTAGAAGCGGGGGCGGTGAGATCCTACAATGAGCAGTTCTTC.

This clonotype was found many times. The CDR3 DNA reads TGTGCCAGCAGCCAGGGACAGAACTATGGCTACACCTTC. Protein product: CASSQGQNYGYTF. The V call is TRBV7-2, the J call TRBJ1-2; 7 positions agree with TRBD1. The V gene end was trimmed by 5 bases and the J gene end by 2 bases; junction bases not matched to a gene: 2. Germline V gene data show CDR1 as SGHTA and CDR2 as FQGNSA. CDR3 length: 13 residues.

This clonotype was found many times. The rearrangement joins TRBV12-3 or TRBV12-4 to TRBJ2-5; D is unresolved. Deletions cut 5 bases from V and 2 bases from J, with 0 bases between. The CDR3 is made up of 10 amino acids. The CDR3 is CASSQETQYF. The CDR3 region has the DNA TGTGCCAGCAGTCAAGAGACCCAGTACTTC.